This T cell receptor beta chain was captured in a study of T cell changes during pregnancy in multiple sclerosis. Sequencing used immunoSEQ multiplex PCR; TCRdb keeps in-frame clones, though not all of them. The sample has fewer than 50,000 clones; approximately 90% are singletons. The clonotype comes from a female donor in good health, enrolled as a control in a pregnancy study. The material sequenced was CD4+ T cells from peripheral blood mononuclear cells, taken in the second trimester of pregnancy.

The CDR3 nucleotides read TGTGCCAGCAGCCCTGCAGGGGGCCTGAACACTGAAGCTTTCTTT. Protein: CASSPAGGLNTEAFF. This chain links TRBV7-3 with TRBJ1-1; 8 nucleotides match TRBD1. This CDR3 is 15 amino acids long. The germline V gene has CDR1 SGHTA and CDR2 FQGTGA. The trim removed 5 bases at V and 0 bases at J, leaving 5 bases unmatched.